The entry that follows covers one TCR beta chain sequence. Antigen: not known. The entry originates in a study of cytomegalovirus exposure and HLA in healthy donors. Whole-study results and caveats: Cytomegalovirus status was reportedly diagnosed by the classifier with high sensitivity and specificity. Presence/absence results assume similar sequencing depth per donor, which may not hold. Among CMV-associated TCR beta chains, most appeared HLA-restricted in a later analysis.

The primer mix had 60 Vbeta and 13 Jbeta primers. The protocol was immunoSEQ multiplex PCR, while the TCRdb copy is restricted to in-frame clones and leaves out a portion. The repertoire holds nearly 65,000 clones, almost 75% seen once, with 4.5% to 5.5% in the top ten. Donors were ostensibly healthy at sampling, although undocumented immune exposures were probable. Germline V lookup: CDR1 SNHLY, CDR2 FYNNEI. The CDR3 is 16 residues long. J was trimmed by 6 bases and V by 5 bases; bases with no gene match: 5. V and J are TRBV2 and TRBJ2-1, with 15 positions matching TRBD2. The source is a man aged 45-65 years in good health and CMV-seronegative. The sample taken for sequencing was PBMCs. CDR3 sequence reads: CASSRTSGGASNEQFF. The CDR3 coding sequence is TGTGCCAGCAGTCGGACTAGCGGGGGGGCGTCCAATGAGCAGTTCTTC.